A selection of T cell receptor beta chains follows, all from one sample in a study of identical twins. One entry per CDR3 protein, called by TCRdb with MiXCR from the 5' RACE reads. This table holds 1.5 million to 2 million distinct CDR3 sequences, about 32% found once. The source material was cord blood. These receptors all come from a newborn girl in good health. Both conserved end residues are part of each CDR3. Fields, in order: clone size, J gene, D gene, V gene, CDR3 protein, CDR3 DNA. The D gene is left open where the match is weak. Clone size is shown for a subset of rows, as once, few, many or a class of expanded clone.

clone size: few; J gene: TRBJ1-3; D gene: TRBD1; V gene: TRBV4-2; CDR3 protein: CASSQDRGTSGNTIYF; CDR3 DNA: TGTGCCAGCAGCCAAGACAGGGGGACCTCTGGAAACACCATATATTTT
clone size: once; J gene: TRBJ2-7; D gene: NA; V gene: TRBV20-1; CDR3 protein: CSARGWRIFYNEQYF; CDR3 DNA: TGCAGTGCTAGAGGCTGGCGGATCTTCTACAATGAGCAGTACTTC
clone size: NA; J gene: TRBJ2-1; D gene: TRBD2; V gene: TRBV20-1; CDR3 protein: CSARPETGTSGYNEQFF; CDR3 DNA: TGCAGTGCCAGACCCGAAACCGGGACTAGCGGCTACAATGAGCAGTTCTTC
clone size: NA; J gene: TRBJ1-2; D gene: NA; V gene: TRBV10-3; CDR3 protein: CAISDQPPTKSGGYTF; CDR3 DNA: TGTGCCATCAGTGACCAGCCTCCCACCAAGTCTGGCGGCTACACCTTC
clone size: once; J gene: TRBJ1-5; D gene: TRBD1; V gene: TRBV24-1; CDR3 protein: CATSATDRGNQPQHF; CDR3 DNA: TGTGCCACCAGTGCTACGGACAGGGGAAATCAGCCCCAGCATTTT
clone size: many; J gene: TRBJ1-2; D gene: TRBD1; V gene: TRBV12-3/TRBV12-4; CDR3 protein: CASSSGTGFGYTF; CDR3 DNA: TGTGCCAGCAGTTCCGGGACAGGGTTTGGCTACACCTTC
clone size: NA; J gene: TRBJ2-7; D gene: NA; V gene: TRBV28; CDR3 protein: CASSVWEREQYF; CDR3 DNA: TGTGCCAGCAGTGTATGGGAGCGCGAGCAGTACTTC
clone size: NA; J gene: TRBJ1-1; D gene: NA; V gene: TRBV3-1; CDR3 protein: CASSQGQPLGAFF; CDR3 DNA: TGTGCCAGCAGCCAAGGGCAGCCGTTAGGAGCTTTCTTT
clone size: NA; J gene: TRBJ2-3; D gene: NA; V gene: TRBV12-3/TRBV12-4; CDR3 protein: CASSLGQLRADTEYF; CDR3 DNA: TGTGCCAGCAGCTTGGGACAACTGAGAGCAGATACGGAGTATTTT
clone size: many; J gene: TRBJ1-5; D gene: NA; V gene: TRBV12-3/TRBV12-4; CDR3 protein: CASSLAGSYSNQPQHF; CDR3 DNA: TGTGCCAGCAGTTTAGCGGGCAGTTATAGCAATCAGCCCCAGCATTTT
clone size: few; J gene: TRBJ2-5; D gene: NA; V gene: TRBV20-1; CDR3 protein: CSASRTVQETQYF; CDR3 DNA: TGCAGTGCTAGCCGGACAGTCCAAGAGACCCAGTACTTC